The 25 T cell receptor beta chains below were found in one sample sequenced in a study of blood T cell repertoires in COVID-19. Here immunoSEQ multiplex PCR was the method, and the copy in TCRdb shows in-frame clones only, minus some. The sample yields roughly 40,000 clones, 76% seen once. Specimen: peripheral blood. These TCRs come from a man between 65 and 85 years old with active or convalescent COVID-19.

The gene calls are TRBV30 and TRBJ2-2; perhaps TRBD2 as D (7 bases). The CDR3 sequence is 16 residues long. V was cut by 3 bases and J by 0 bases, with 14 bases left in between. Germline loops: CDR1 GTSNPN, CDR2 SVGIG (reference sequence). The CDR3 spells CAWRGGARSNTGELFF. The CDR3 DNA is TGTGCCTGGAGAGGGGGGGCCCGTTCGAACACCGGGGAGCTGTTTTTT.

The chain couples TRBV6-1 to TRBJ1-1; D remains ambiguous. This CDR3 is 16 amino acids long. From germline, CDR1 is MNHNS and CDR2 SASEGT. V dropped 6 bases and J dropped 2 bases, with 19 bases sitting between them. The CDR3 here is CASREPYRGPNTEAFF. The DNA of the CDR3 is TGTGCCAGCAGAGAACCTTACCGCGGTCCAAACACTGAAGCTTTCTTT.

This sequence joins TRBV5-1 and TRBJ2-1, with a weak D call TRBD2 (6 bases). Germline V gene data show CDR1 as SGHRS and CDR2 as YFSETQ. V was trimmed by 4 bases and J by 6 bases, leaving 14 bases between them. This CDR3 is built from 14 residues. CDR3 sequence: CASSLTSQGNEQFF. The CDR3 DNA reads as TGCGCCAGCAGCCTAACTAGCCAGGGCAATGAGCAGTTCTTC.

V usage is TRBV7-9 and J usage is TRBJ1-5; D is uncertain. The CDR3 length is 17 residues. Trimming shortened V by 4 bases and J by 3 bases, and 19 bases separated the two germline ends. Germline loops: CDR1 SEHNR, CDR2 FQNEAQ (reference sequence). The DNA of the CDR3 is TGTGCCAGCAGCTCCTCAAAGGGCGGAGGGTTCAATCAGCCCCAGCATTTT. Translated, it gives CASSSSKGGGFNQPQHF.

V is TRBV28 and J is TRBJ1-2; 12 bases fit TRBD1. The junction had 10 bases not matched to a gene; V was cut back by 3 bases and J by 2 bases. Germline values: CDR1 MDHEN, CDR2 SYDVKM. CDR3 length equals 18 residues. The CDR3 DNA sequence: TGTGCCAGCAGTTTTTGGGACAGGGGGCGCGACTCCAACTATGGCTACACCTTC. Its translation: CASSFWDRGRDSNYGYTF.

The rearrangement uses TRBV28 and TRBJ2-2; D perhaps matches TRBD1 (5 bases). Germline V gene data show CDR1 as MDHEN and CDR2 as SYDVKM. The CDR3 loop spans 17 amino acids. The ends were cut back, 7 bases at V and 5 bases at J, with 23 bases in the middle. The chain's CDR3 is CASNNPNAGIGTGELFF. CDR3 nucleotides: TGTGCCAGCAACAATCCAAACGCAGGGATTGGTACCGGGGAGCTGTTTTTT.

The CDR3 loop reads CASSERGLTGGNTGELFF. The CDR3, as DNA: TGTGCCAGCAGTGAACGCGGGTTGACAGGGGGGAACACCGGGGAGCTGTTTTTT. V and J are TRBV2 and TRBJ2-2; the match to TRBD1 covers 9 bases. J gave up 1 base and V 2 bases, and 8 bases lay outside the gene matches. The germline CDR1 and CDR2 sequences are SNHLY and FYNNEI. The CDR3 has 18 amino acids.

The rearrangement links TRBV11-2 to TRBJ2-7; tentative D call: TRBD2 (5 bases). Germline V gene data show CDR1 as SGHAT and CDR2 as FQNNGV. The V end lost 2 bases, the J end lost 6 bases, and 14 bases lay between the germline ends. The CDR3 is made up of 14 amino acids. Here the CDR3 reads CASSLNEGSGEQYF. The CDR3 DNA is TGTGCCAGCAGCTTAAATGAGGGTTCAGGCGAGCAGTACTTC.

The chain recombines TRBV4-1 with TRBJ2-5; a weak D match, TRBD1 (6 bases). CDR3 length equals 13 residues. V lost 4 bases to trimming and J lost 3 bases, with 9 bases between them. Germline CDR1 is MGHRA and CDR2 is YSYEKL. The CDR3 loop reads CASSLGQKETQYF. For the CDR3, the DNA is TGCGCCAGCAGCCTTGGACAGAAAGAGACCCAGTACTTC.

This clone was seen only a few times. This chain uses TRBV7-9 with TRBJ1-5; D is uncertain. Germline V CDR1 and CDR2: SEHNR, FQNEAQ (reference sequence). Trimming removed 1 base at V and 4 bases at J, with 11 bases between. The CDR3 consists of 15 residues. CDR3 nucleotides: TGTGCCAGCAGCTTAGGATTCGCGGAGAATCAGCCCCAGCATTTT. Its protein product is CASSLGFAENQPQHF. The whole variable domain, filled in from reference TRBV7-9 and TRBJ1-5, reads DTGVSQNPRHKITKRGQNVTFRCDPISEHNRLYWYRQTLGQGPEFLTYFQNEAQLEKSRLLSDRFSAERPKGSFSTLEIQRTEQGDSAMYLCASSLGFAENQPQHFGDGTRLSIL.

The chain employs TRBV6-5 and TRBJ1-6; possibly TRBD1 for D (6 bases). This CDR3 has 14 residues. Germline V gene sequence: CDR1 MNHEY, CDR2 SVGAGI. Trimming removed 10 bases at V and 10 bases at J, with 20 bases between. The CDR3 region is CATQSGGAASPLHF. CDR3 DNA: TGTGCCACCCAGAGTGGGGGCGCGGCCTCACCCCTCCACTTT.

Here the CDR3 reads CASSAERPEQFF. The CDR3 DNA reads as TGCGCCAGCAGCGCTGAGCGGCCCGAGCAGTTCTTC. V and J are TRBV5-1 and TRBJ2-1; tentatively, D is TRBD2 (5 bases). This CDR3 comprises 12 residues. Per the germline V gene, CDR1 is SGHRS and CDR2 is YFSETQ. With 4 bases removed from V and 10 bases from J, the gap between germline ends came to 12 bases.

V usage is TRBV30 and J usage is TRBJ2-5; possibly TRBD1 for D (5 bases). The germline V gene encodes CDR1 GTSNPN and CDR2 SVGIG (reference sequence). The CDR3 runs 13 residues. Between the trimmed V and J ends, which lost 0 bases and 4 bases, there was a span of 9 bases. This CDR3 reads CAWSVKGIETQYF. The CDR3 DNA sequence: TGTGCCTGGAGTGTAAAGGGGATAGAGACCCAGTACTTC.

This chain uses TRBV10-2 with TRBJ1-1; the match to TRBD1 covers 9 bases. The CDR3 totals 13 residues. Looked up from germline, CDR1 is WSHSY and CDR2 is SAAADI. The V gene end was trimmed by 0 bases and the J gene end by 10 bases; junction bases not matched to a gene: 3. CDR3 loop: CASSESTGGAAFF. Here the CDR3 DNA reads TGCGCCAGCAGTGAGTCGACAGGGGGTGCAGCTTTCTTT.

V and J are TRBV4-2 and TRBJ2-1, with 12 bases identical to TRBD2. V was pared by 3 bases and J by 0 bases, with 6 bases of the junction left unmatched. The CDR3 runs to 18 residues. Looked up from germline, CDR1 is LGHNA and CDR2 is YNFKEQ. The CDR3 sequence is CASSQTSGGPSSYNEQFF. CDR3 coding DNA: TGTGCCAGCAGCCAGACTAGCGGGGGCCCGAGCTCCTACAATGAGCAGTTCTTC.

This chain joins TRBV6-5 and TRBJ2-2; D unresolved. CDR3 size: 14 residues. V was shortened by 10 bases and J by 1 base, with 13 bases between the two germline ends. Germline CDR1 MNHEY, CDR2 SVGAGI. The DNA of the CDR3 is TGTGCCATCGAGTTGTTGGTGAACACCGGGGAGCTGTTTTTT. It encodes CAIELLVNTGELFF.

The V gene is TRBV9, the J gene TRBJ2-5, with TRBD2 as a possible D gene (6 bases). The CDR3 spans 16 residues. Trimming removed 3 bases from V and 3 bases from J, with 18 bases in between. Germline V gene data show CDR1 as SGDLS and CDR2 as YYNGEE. Here the CDR3 reads CASSARTGLPKETQYF. CDR3 nucleotides: TGTGCCAGCAGCGCGAGGACCGGACTACCCAAAGAGACCCAGTACTTC.

J is TRBJ2-2 and V is TRBV5-4; 9 bases align to TRBD2. Trimming cost V 4 bases and J 2 bases; bases outside gene matches: 6. The length of the CDR3 is 16 residues. From germline, CDR1 is SGHNT and CDR2 YYREEE (reference sequence). In DNA, the CDR3 is TGTGCCAGCAGCCTCTTAGCGGGGGTCAACACCGGGGAGCTGTTTTTT. This translates into CASSLLAGVNTGELFF. The full variable domain, completed using reference TRBV5-4 and TRBJ2-2, is ETGVTQSPTHLIKTRGQQVTLRCSSQSGHNTVSWYQQALGQGPQFIFQYYREEENGRGNFPPRFSGLQFPNYSSELNVNALELDDSALYLCASSLLAGVNTGELFFGEGSRLTVL.

This chain uses TRBV28 with TRBJ1-6; D gene unclear. Germline CDR1 reads MDHEN; CDR2 reads SYDVKM. Trimming left V 5 bases short and J 6 bases short, with 5 bases between. This CDR3 contains 12 residues. CDR3 amino acids: CASSLINSPLHF. The CDR3 coding sequence is TGTGCCAGCAGTCTAATTAATTCACCCCTCCACTTT.

This clone was counted a single time. The V call is TRBV30, the J call TRBJ1-2; D unclear. The CDR3 is 12 residues long. Germline V lookup: CDR1 GTSNPN, CDR2 SVGIG (reference sequence). Trimming cost V 5 bases and J 1 base, with 8 bases left between them. The CDR3 spells CAWFQINYGYTF. DNA for the CDR3: TGTGCCTGGTTTCAGATTAACTATGGCTACACCTTC.

In this sample, this clone turned up a few times. Germline and junction disagree at one end, which may indicate a read error. The chain employs TRBV6-1 and TRBJ2-7, with TRBD1 identical over 12 bases. The V gene's germline CDR1 is MNHNS and CDR2 SASEGT. The CDR3 has 15 residues. CDR3 sequence reads: CASSEAGTGGGEQYF. CDR3 sequence (DNA): TGTGCCAGCAGCGAAGCCGGGACAGGGGGCGGCGAGCAGTACTTC.

This chain uses TRBV9 with TRBJ2-5; 8 bases match TRBD2. Per the germline V gene, CDR1 is SGDLS and CDR2 is YYNGEE. There are 15 residues in the CDR3. V was pared by 1 base and J by 0 bases, with 2 bases of the junction left unmatched. The CDR3 DNA reads TGTGCCAGCAGCGTAACACTAGCGGACCAAGAGACCCAGTACTTC. Translating it yields CASSVTLADQETQYF.

This chain joins TRBV29-1 and TRBJ1-6; D may be TRBD1 (5 bases). This CDR3 region has 13 residues. V lost 5 bases and J lost 9, with 14 bases in between. From germline, CDR1 is SQVTM and CDR2 ANQGSEA. The CDR3, as DNA: TGCAGCGTTCTAGGGGAATTGGGTTCACCCCTCCACTTT. Amino acids: CSVLGELGSPLHF.

This chain uses TRBV6-4 with TRBJ1-3, with 9 bases identical to TRBD1. The germline CDR1 and CDR2 sequences are MRHNA and SNTAGT. The junction had 7 bases not matched to a gene; V was cut back by 7 bases and J by 0 bases. This CDR3 is built from 16 residues. The CDR3 nucleotides read TGTGCCAGCACCTCCGGGACAGGGCTCTCTGGAAACACCATATATTTT. Translating it yields CASTSGTGLSGNTIYF.

The V gene is TRBV29-1, the J gene TRBJ1-3; D is possibly TRBD1 (5 bases). From germline, CDR1 is SQVTM and CDR2 ANQGSEA. Trimming shortened V by 7 bases and J by 1 base, and 8 bases separated the two germline ends. CDR3 length: 12 amino acids. Here the CDR3 reads CSAGRSGNTIYF. The CDR3 bases are TGCAGCGCAGGGAGGTCTGGAAACACCATATATTTT.